This T cell receptor beta chain stems from a study of PD-1 blockade in classical Hodgkin lymphoma. Brentuximab vedotin exposure varied, and every patient relapsed after autologous stem cell transplantation. Researchers report purifying CD4+ T cells from thawed PBMCs by magnetic negative selection. Best overall response was complete response, partial response or progressive disease in these relapsed/refractory classical Hodgkin lymphoma patients. The V segment lost 5 bases and the J segment 6 bases; nucleotides outside the gene matches: 7. CDR3 length: 15 residues. CDR1 is SEHNR and CDR2 is FQNEAQ in the germline V gene (reference sequence). General study results and limits: Complete responders started with a diversity level that resembled newly diagnosed patients at baseline. Among the patients, those starting nivolumab under 1 year after ASCT were excluded. By C4D1, diversity of CD4+ TCRs had risen significantly, whereas that of CD8+ TCRs had not.

The method was immunoSEQ multiplex PCR; TCRdb's version includes in-frame clones alone and lacks a portion of them. This sample has more than 9,500 clones; approximately 79% occur once, and the top ten carry 1.5% to 2%. Remarks on this clone: The antigen is unknown.

The chain has TRBV7-9 and TRBJ2-2; 9 bases agree with TRBD1. The sequences come from CD4+ T cells from blood, collected at baseline. This clonotype was sampled from a human donor with classical Hodgkin lymphoma. The CDR3 DNA sequence: TGTGCCAGCAGCCCCACCGGGACAGGGCCCGGGGAGCTGTTTTTT. Translation: CASSPTGTGPGELFF.